This passage covers 23 T cell receptor beta chains from one sample sequenced in a study of blood T cell repertoires in COVID-19. Only in-frame clones appear in the TCRdb table, and some are missing; sequencing was by immunoSEQ multiplex PCR. In the table there are roughly 250,000 clones, 80% to 90% of which are singletons. The sequenced material came from peripheral blood. These receptors were obtained from a man aged 50-60 years with acute or convalescent COVID-19.

J is TRBJ2-2 and V is TRBV7-6; 8 positions agree with TRBD2. CDR3 length: 15 residues. Losses at the gene ends were 0 bases for V and 6 bases for J; bases not matched to a gene: 3. Germline CDR1 reads SGHVS; CDR2 reads FNYEAQ. CDR3 sequence: CASSLAGGVAGELFF. The CDR3 DNA reads TGTGCCAGCAGCTTAGCCGGGGGGGTTGCCGGGGAGCTGTTTTTT.

This clone was seen more than once but under ten times. This chain joins TRBV28 and TRBJ1-1; unclear D gene. Germline loops: CDR1 MDHEN, CDR2 SYDVKM. Trimming stripped 7 bases from V and 3 bases from J, with 6 bases between. The CDR3 runs to 11 residues. CDR3 sequence: CASTTDTEAFF. CDR3 nucleotide sequence: TGTGCCAGCACAACGGACACTGAAGCTTTCTTT.

There are a few counts of this clone. V gene TRBV7-4 combines with J gene TRBJ2-7; the match to TRBD1 covers 9 bases. This CDR3 has 14 amino acids. After removal of 3 bases from V and 2 bases from J, the junction contained 2 bases not matched to a gene. The germline CDR1 and CDR2 sequences are SGHVT and SQSDAQ. The CDR3 is CASSFRTGAYEQYF. CDR3 nucleotide sequence: TGTGCCAGCAGCTTCAGGACAGGGGCCTACGAGCAGTACTTC.

The CDR3 DNA sequence: TGTGCCAGCAGTTTTAACAGGGTGAACACCGGGGAGCTGTTTTTT. Amino acids: CASSFNRVNTGELFF. The chain links TRBV28 to TRBJ2-2; weak D call: TRBD1 (6 bases). CDR1 and CDR2 (germline): MDHEN, SYDVKM. The CDR3 length is 15 residues. V was clipped by 3 bases and J by 1 base, with 9 bases between them.

The chain carries TRBV11-2 and TRBJ1-2; possible D gene TRBD1, 5 bases. The CDR3 is 13 residues long. Germline V gene data show CDR1 as SGHAT and CDR2 as FQNNGV. Trimming took off 3 bases at V and 8 bases at J, with 13 bases between the two ends. The CDR3 protein is CASSLGRGRGYTF. DNA of the CDR3: TGTGCCAGCAGCTTGGGGCGGGGGAGAGGCTACACCTTC.

This clone was observed a few times. The chain links TRBV11-2 to TRBJ1-6; no clear D. V was cut by 1 base and J by 7 bases, with 8 bases left in between. Germline CDR1 and CDR2: SGHAT and FQNNGV. The length of the CDR3 is 14 residues. This CDR3 reads CASSLAGGNSPLHF. CDR3 bases: TGTGCCAGCAGCTTAGCGGGAGGGAATTCACCCCTCCACTTT.

V is TRBV12-5 and J is TRBJ1-5, with D unclear. This CDR3 comprises 14 residues. V was trimmed by 0 bases and J by 7 bases, leaving 10 bases between them. Germline CDR1 is LGHNT and CDR2 is FRNRAP. CDR3 bases: TGTGCTAGTGGTTTGGTAAACGAGGGCCAGCCCCAGCATTTT. The encoded protein is CASGLVNEGQPQHF.

The V and J genes are TRBV4-1 and TRBJ2-1, with TRBD2 matching 8 bases. The CDR3 consists of 17 residues. Germline V gene data show CDR1 as MGHRA and CDR2 as YSYEKL. Unmatched junction bases numbered 12, after V lost 4 bases and J lost 4 bases. CDR3 sequence reads: CASSLPLAGSAYNEQFF. The CDR3 nucleotides are TGCGCCAGCAGCCTACCTTTAGCGGGATCAGCTTACAATGAGCAGTTCTTC.

CDR3 DNA: TGTGCCTGGAGAACAATCATGTCCCGGCAGTACTTC. Protein: CAWRTIMSRQYF. V and J are TRBV30 and TRBJ2-7, with D unresolved. Trimming pared 3 bases from V and 9 bases from J, leaving 15 bases between. The CDR3 spans 12 residues. Germline lookup yields CDR1 GTSNPN and CDR2 SVGIG (reference sequence).

The rearrangement joins TRBV28 to TRBJ1-5; D might be TRBD1 (5 bases). Germline-derived CDR1 and CDR2 are MDHEN and SYDVKM. The CDR3 totals 14 residues. Between the trimmed V and J ends, which lost 3 bases and 9 bases, there was a span of 15 bases. The CDR3 region is CASSLNRGLAPQHF. The CDR3 bases are TGTGCCAGCAGTTTGAATCGGGGACTTGCGCCCCAGCATTTT.

V is TRBV30 and J is TRBJ1-1; D is undetermined. This CDR3 comprises 14 residues. Per germline, CDR1 GTSNPN and CDR2 SVGIG (reference sequence). V was shortened by 1 base and J by 4 bases, with 13 bases between the two germline ends. CDR3 sequence (DNA): TGTGCCTGGAGTGAAACTCATTTTGGCACTGAAGCTTTCTTT. Translated, it gives CAWSETHFGTEAFF.

The chain's CDR3 is CASKTGSGLGNTIYF. The DNA of the CDR3 is TGCGCCAGCAAAACGGGCAGCGGGCTAGGAAACACCATATATTTT. The chain couples TRBV5-1 to TRBJ1-3; D ambiguous. This CDR3 has 15 amino acids. Deletions cut 6 bases from V and 4 bases from J, with 17 bases between. Germline V lookup: CDR1 SGHRS, CDR2 YFSETQ. The full variable domain, its missing parts supplied by reference TRBV5-1 and TRBJ1-3, is KAGVTQTPRYLIKTRGQQVTLSCSPISGHRSVSWYQQTPGQGLQFLFEYFSETQRNKGNFPGRFSGRQFSNSRSEMNVSTLELGDSALYLCASKTGSGLGNTIYFGEGSWLTVV.

The genes are TRBV25-1 and TRBJ1-4, with 7 positions matching TRBD1. J lost 6 bases, V lost 1 base, and 5 bases had no gene match. This CDR3 has 15 residues. Germline-derived CDR1 and CDR2 are MGHDK and SYGVNS. In nucleotides, the CDR3 is TGTGCCAGCAGTGAATCGACCGGGACAGATGAAAAACTGTTTTTT. As protein: CASSESTGTDEKLFF.

The chain combines TRBV18 with TRBJ1-5, with D possibly TRBD1 on 6 matching bases. Germline-derived CDR1 and CDR2 are KGHSH and LQKENI. Trimming left V 2 bases short and J 7 bases short, with 15 bases between. The CDR3 spans 15 residues. In DNA form, the CDR3 reads TGTGCCAGCTCACCAGGGGGGGCACAGGACCAGCCCCAGCATTTT. Its protein product is CASSPGGAQDQPQHF.

V is TRBV30 and J is TRBJ1-1, with 8 bases lining up with TRBD1. CDR1 and CDR2 (germline): GTSNPN, SVGIG (reference sequence). V gave up 7 bases and J gave up 6 bases; unmatched junction bases: 7. The CDR3 length is 12 residues. The CDR3: CAFNQGAPEAFF. CDR3 DNA: TGTGCCTTCAATCAGGGGGCGCCTGAAGCTTTCTTT.

This rearrangement joins TRBV3-1 (or the pseudogene TRBV3-2) to TRBJ1-1; no clear D. Between the trimmed V and J ends, which lost 0 bases and 3 bases, there was a span of 26 bases. The CDR3 consists of 20 residues. The V gene's germline CDR1 is LGHDT and CDR2 YNNKEL (reference sequence). The CDR3 region has the DNA TGTGCCAGCAGCCAAGAAGTGAGTAGTCAACCAAACTTTCAGGACACTGAAGCTTTCTTT. Translating it yields CASSQEVSSQPNFQDTEAFF.

This sequence joins TRBV6-5 and TRBJ1-3; D is ambiguous. The germline gives CDR1 MNHEY, CDR2 SVGAGI. Trimming removed 11 bases from V and 1 base from J, with 15 bases in between. This CDR3 has 14 residues. CDR3 loop: CAALPGASGNTIYF. The CDR3 nucleotides are TGTGCCGCGTTACCCGGAGCGTCTGGAAACACCATATATTTT.

The rearrangement uses TRBV6-1 and TRBJ1-1, with unresolved D. The CDR3 length is 15 residues. Trimming cost V 0 bases and J 1 base, with 9 bases left between them. CDR1 is MNHNS and CDR2 is SASEGT in the germline V gene. The CDR3 coding sequence is TGTGCCAGCAGTGAAGCGCTGGGCAGGAACACTGAAGCTTTCTTT. Translating it yields CASSEALGRNTEAFF.

The chain couples TRBV7-8 to TRBJ2-7; possible D gene TRBD2, 5 bases. From germline, CDR1 is SGHVS and CDR2 FQNEAQ. The CDR3 contains 15 residues. V dropped 1 base and J dropped 3 bases, with 13 bases sitting between them. The CDR3 spells CASSLEVGDSYEQYF. The CDR3 nucleotides are TGTGCCAGCAGCTTAGAGGTGGGAGATAGCTACGAGCAGTACTTC.

This chain uses TRBV30 with TRBJ2-7; 8 bases match TRBD2. CDR3 size: 14 residues. Germline-derived CDR1 and CDR2 are GTSNPN and SVGIG (reference sequence). J gave up 5 bases and V 0 bases, and 6 bases lay outside the gene matches. The CDR3 reads CAWSVTSGGDEQYF. Written as DNA, the CDR3 is TGTGCCTGGAGTGTAACAAGCGGGGGCGACGAGCAGTACTTC. The whole variable domain, filled in from reference TRBV30 and TRBJ2-7, reads SQTIHQWPATLVQPVGSPLSLECTVEGTSNPNLYWYRQAAGRGLQLLFYSVGIGQISSEVPQNLSASRPQDRQFILSSKKLLLSDSGFYLCAWSVTSGGDEQYFGPGTRLTVT.

This clone was observed a single time. The CDR3 region has the DNA TGCGCCAGCAGCCAAGAAAGGGGCAGGGAAAAACTGTTTTTT. Encoded protein: CASSQERGREKLFF. The chain recombines TRBV4-1 with TRBJ1-4, with TRBD1 as a possible D gene (5 bases). The length of the CDR3 is 14 residues. V lost 0 bases, J lost 8 bases, and 10 bases lay in between. The V gene's germline CDR1 is MGHRA and CDR2 YSYEKL.

The rearrangement links TRBV3-1 (or the pseudogene TRBV3-2) to TRBJ1-2, with 8 nucleotides matching TRBD1. CDR3 length equals 12 residues. CDR1 and CDR2 from the germline V gene are LGHDT and YNNKEL (reference sequence). The V and J ends lost 7 bases and 7 bases, in that order; junction bases with no gene match: 5. In nucleotides, the CDR3 is TGTGCCAGCAACGGACAGGGAGGTGGCTACACCTTC. Its translation: CASNGQGGGYTF.

This clone was observed a single time. The V call is TRBV10-3, the J call TRBJ1-2; 7 nucleotides line up with TRBD1. Germline V gives CDR1 ENHRY, CDR2 SYGVKD. Losses at the gene ends were 10 bases for V and 4 bases for J; bases not matched to a gene: 6. This CDR3 comprises 12 residues. The CDR3 protein is CATGQLTYGYTF. Written as DNA, the CDR3 is TGTGCCACGGGACAGCTGACCTATGGCTACACCTTC.